This passage covers 15 T cell receptor beta chains from one sample sequenced in a study of cytomegalovirus exposure and HLA in healthy donors. 60 Vbeta and 13 Jbeta primers were used in PCR. Profiled with immunoSEQ multiplex PCR; TCRdb holds only in-frame clones, not every one. The profile shows about 99,000 clones, around 79% of them singletons. Sequencing was done on a sample of PBMCs. The receptors originated from a man in his fifties or sixties in good health and CMV-seropositive.

The chain joins TRBV4-1 to TRBJ1-4; D not resolved. This CDR3 is 15 amino acids long. Germline V lookup: CDR1 MGHRA, CDR2 YSYEKL. V lost 4 bases to trimming and J lost 5 bases, with 14 bases between them. CDR3 bases: TGCGCCAGCAGCCTTGGACTGAAAGAGAATGAAAAACTGTTTTTT. It is translated as CASSLGLKENEKLFF.

This chain joins TRBV6-5 and TRBJ1-5, with D perhaps TRBD1 (6 bases). CDR3 length equals 16 residues. The V gene's germline CDR1 is MNHEY and CDR2 SVGAGI. V was shortened by 0 bases and J by 4 bases, with 13 bases between the two germline ends. In DNA, the CDR3 is TGTGCCAGCAGTTACTCGGTTACGGACAGAAATCAGCCCCAGCATTTT. Its protein product is CASSYSVTDRNQPQHF.

A few counts support this clone. This sequence joins TRBV6-5 and TRBJ1-2; TRBD1 might be the D (6 bases). V was shortened by 6 bases and J by 4 bases, with 18 bases between the two germline ends. Germline CDR1 MNHEY, CDR2 SVGAGI. The CDR3 is 15 residues long. The CDR3 loop reads CASSRGWGGGYGYTF. CDR3 in DNA: TGTGCCAGCAGCCGCGGCTGGGGGGGCGGCTATGGCTACACCTTC.

There are a few counts of this clone. This chain joins TRBV6-1 and TRBJ1-1, with 7 bases that match TRBD1. This CDR3 has 15 amino acids. The germline gives CDR1 MNHNS, CDR2 SASEGT. V shed 6 bases and J 1 base; nucleotides not matched to a gene: 8. The CDR3 nucleotides read TGTGCCAGCAGGCGGGACAGTCAAAAGAACACTGAAGCTTTCTTT. It translates to CASRRDSQKNTEAFF.

The chain employs TRBV7-2 and TRBJ1-5; TRBD1 might be the D (5 bases). Germline loops: CDR1 SGHTA, CDR2 FQGNSA. The CDR3 totals 14 residues. Deletions cut 5 bases from V and 3 bases from J, with 11 bases between. DNA of the CDR3: TGTGCCAGCAGCACCGGGACTCCCAATCAGCCCCAGCATTTT. Translated, it gives CASSTGTPNQPQHF.

The chain links TRBV29-1 to TRBJ1-1, with TRBD1 matching over 10 bases. V shed 6 bases and J 1 base; nucleotides not matched to a gene: 5. The V gene's germline CDR1 is SQVTM and CDR2 ANQGSEA. CDR3 length: 14 amino acids. CDR3 protein: CSVSTGGGNTEAFF. DNA for the CDR3: TGCAGCGTATCGACAGGGGGCGGGAACACTGAAGCTTTCTTT.

This sequence joins TRBV7-3 and TRBJ2-7; TRBD1 matches at 10 bases. The germline V gene encodes CDR1 SGHTA and CDR2 FQGTGA. The length of the CDR3 is 14 residues. Trimming took 4 bases from V and 7 from J; bases not matched to a gene: 7. CDR3: CASSSGTGVLEQYF. DNA of the CDR3: TGTGCCAGCAGCTCCGGGACAGGGGTGCTTGAGCAGTACTTC.

The rearrangement links TRBV29-1 to TRBJ2-5; 8 nucleotides match TRBD1. The CDR3 has 13 residues. Germline values: CDR1 SQVTM, CDR2 ANQGSEA. CDR3 amino acids: CIVTIQGEETQYF. CDR3 bases: TGCATCGTAACCATACAGGGGGAAGAGACCCAGTACTTC.

The chain has TRBV9 and TRBJ2-1; D is perhaps TRBD2 (6 bases). This CDR3 is built from 16 residues. Per the germline V gene, CDR1 is SGDLS and CDR2 is YYNGEE. Trimming took off 4 bases at V and 9 bases at J, with 23 bases between the two ends. The CDR3: CASSHPLGGSRSEQFF. The CDR3 DNA sequence: TGTGCCAGCAGCCATCCCCTCGGGGGTTCAAGGAGTGAGCAGTTCTTC.

The chain links TRBV9 to TRBJ1-1, with D possibly TRBD1 on 5 matching bases. The germline gives CDR1 SGDLS, CDR2 YYNGEE. The CDR3 spans 15 residues. V was shortened by 0 bases and J by 1 base, with 10 bases between the two germline ends. The chain's CDR3 is CASSVAQGSNTEAFF. CDR3 coding DNA: TGTGCCAGCAGCGTAGCTCAGGGCTCGAACACTGAAGCTTTCTTT.

This chain connects TRBV19 to TRBJ2-7; D call uncertain. CDR3 length equals 14 residues. Germline lookup yields CDR1 LNHDA and CDR2 SQIVND (reference sequence). V was pared by 4 bases and J by 1 base, with 11 bases between. In DNA, the CDR3 is TGTGCCAGTAGTACCTCGGTCTCGTCCTACGAGCAGTACTTC. It is translated as CASSTSVSSYEQYF.

A few counts support this clone. The chain combines TRBV6-5 with TRBJ1-1; no definite D call. The CDR3 contains 14 residues. Trimming pared 7 bases from V and 3 bases from J, leaving 15 bases between. The germline gives CDR1 MNHEY, CDR2 SVGAGI. CDR3: CASTLREIYTEAFF. The CDR3 DNA is TGTGCCAGCACCCTACGGGAAATCTACACTGAAGCTTTCTTT.

This clone was detected only once. This rearrangement joins TRBV30 to TRBJ1-1; no clear D. This CDR3 region has 13 residues. Germline values: CDR1 GTSNPN, CDR2 SVGIG (reference sequence). Trimming took off 4 bases at V and 3 bases at J, with 12 bases between the two ends. CDR3 residues: CAWMYGGYTEAFF. In DNA, the CDR3 is TGTGCCTGGATGTATGGCGGATACACTGAAGCTTTCTTT.

This chain uses TRBV6-5 with TRBJ1-2, with 8 bases that match TRBD1. This CDR3 has 16 amino acids. The germline V gene encodes CDR1 MNHEY and CDR2 SVGAGI. The junction had 14 bases not matched to a gene; V was cut back by 8 bases and J by 3 bases. CDR3: CASCFVTGASDYGYTF. Written as DNA, the CDR3 is TGTGCCAGCTGTTTCGTGACAGGGGCTTCAGACTATGGCTACACCTTC.

The gene calls are TRBV1 and TRBJ1-2; whether TRBD1, the table's D call, matches the DNA was not checked. TRBV1 is listed as a pseudogene. The CDR3 has 15 amino acids. In DNA form, the CDR3 reads TGCACCAGCAGCCAACTTCTACCAGGGCCCTATGGCTACACCTTC. Its protein product is CTSSQLLPGPYGYTF.